The clone carrying this TCR beta chain was detected only a few times. Each CDR3 protein gets one entry after TCRdb re-called the RACE reads with MiXCR. The sample contains 350,000 to 400,000 distinct CDR3 sequences, approximately 5.1% of which appear only once. Losses at the gene ends were 5 bases for V and 5 bases for J; bases not matched to a gene: 7. The CDR3 is made up of 14 amino acids. This sample stems from a study of human T cells and chemical hapten exposure. Described time point: pre-sensitization, week 0. Specified treatment: therapeutic diphenylcyclopropenone sensitization with weekly scalp DPC.

This clonotype was sampled from a woman aged 50 to 60 with alopecia areata. Some clones in this sample may be carry-over from other donors' samples. Sequenced material: whole blood, taken in connection with sensitization to the hapten diphenylcyclopropenone (DPC). This sequence joins TRBV12-3 or TRBV12-4 and TRBJ1-1; 8 bases are shared with TRBD1. In DNA, the CDR3 is TGTGCCAGCAGTCAAACAGGGGGACAAACTGAAGCTTTCTTT. Protein product: CASSQTGGQTEAFF.